These 15 T cell receptor beta chains were sequenced from one sample in a study of spatial heterogeneity in lung cancer. TCRdb independently ran MiXCR on the 5' RACE reads; one entry per CDR3 protein. The sample carries about 7,000 distinct CDR3 sequences, around 13% recorded once. Time point given: sample taken at primary tumor resection. No cognate antigen is known for these TCRs. Findings and caveats of the study: The number of expanded tumor alpha and beta chains correlated with mutation number.

The specimen comprised lung tumor tissue, sampled at surgery. The receptors were gathered from a male donor with early-stage non-small cell lung cancer.

This clonotype is medium-sized by share. Because this beta chain is a stray read in a library intended to capture alpha chains, its abundance should not be given much weight. The rearrangement joins TRBV2 to TRBJ2-4; TRBD1 agrees at 8 bases. From germline, CDR1 is SNHLY and CDR2 FYNNEI. The V and J ends lost 4 bases and 7 bases, in that order; junction bases with no gene match: 6. The CDR3 has 14 residues. The CDR3 protein is CASSGQGAQNIQYF. The DNA of the CDR3 is TGTGCCAGCAGTGGCCAGGGGGCGCAGAACATTCAGTACTTC.

This clonotype is judged medium-sized. This beta chain is a stray read from a library made for alpha chains; its abundance is not meaningful. The chain has TRBV28 and TRBJ1-4, with a tentative D call TRBD1 (6 bases). Between the trimmed V and J ends, which lost 4 bases and 12 bases, there was a span of 18 bases. Germline CDR1 is MDHEN and CDR2 is SYDVKM. CDR3 size: 14 residues. The CDR3 DNA is TGTGCCAGCAGTTCAGGGGTCTTCCCCACACAACTGTTTTTT. Its translation: CASSSGVFPTQLFF.

This clonotype was detected ten times or more. This beta chain lies outside the target of a library built for alpha chains; its clone size means little. The chain links TRBV20-1 to TRBJ2-7; D ambiguous. The V end was cut by 1 base, the J end by 4 bases, with 5 bases between. In germline, CDR1 is DFQATT, CDR2 SNEGSKA (reference sequence). The CDR3 extends over 11 amino acids. This chain's CDR3 is CSARAAYEQYV. In DNA form, the CDR3 reads TGCAGTGCTAGAGCAGCTTACGAGCAGTACGTC.

This clonotype was recorded many times. Within a library made for alpha chains, this beta chain is off target, and its count is uninformative. The chain combines TRBV28 with TRBJ2-5; the D is unclear. The germline gives CDR1 MDHEN, CDR2 SYDVKM. V gave up 5 bases and J gave up 5 bases, with 15 bases separating them. The CDR3 sequence is 14 residues long. The CDR3 DNA reads as TGTGCCAGCAGTCCGTTATTGGGGTTGGAGACCCAGTACTTC. Amino acids: CASSPLLGLETQYF.

In its sample, this clonotype was seen once. Since the library was made to target alpha chains, this beta chain is a stray read and its abundance is not meaningful. This chain connects TRBV3-1 to TRBJ1-1; no reliable D call. The CDR3 runs 12 residues. Trimming cost V 8 bases and J 1 base, with 8 bases left between them. Germline V gene data show CDR1 as LGHDT and CDR2 as YNNKEL (reference sequence). The CDR3 reads CASAPRNTEAFF. For the CDR3, the DNA is TGTGCCAGCGCCCCGAGGAACACTGAAGCTTTCTTT.

This clonotype is medium-sized within its sample. This beta chain is a stray read from a library made for alpha chains; its abundance is not meaningful. The chain uses TRBV29-1 and TRBJ2-5; D call uncertain. The CDR3 runs to 11 residues. Looked up from germline, CDR1 is SQVTM and CDR2 is ANQGSEA. The V and J ends lost 7 bases and 4 bases respectively, with 10 bases between them. CDR3 DNA sequence: TGCAGCGCTGTTGGTGGAGAGACCCAGTACTTC. This sequence encodes CSAVGGETQYF. Looking up the rest from reference TRBV29-1 and TRBJ2-5 gives the full variable domain: SAVISQKPSRDICQRGTSLTIQCQVDSQVTMMFWYRQQPGQSLTLIATANQGSEATYESGFVIDKFPISRPNLTFSTLTVSNMSPEDSSIYLCSAVGGETQYFGPGTRLLVL.

This clonotype was observed many times. This beta chain is a stray read from a library made for alpha chains; its abundance is not meaningful. V is TRBV12-3 or TRBV12-4 and J is TRBJ2-2, with a tentative D call TRBD1 (6 bases). Trimming left V 6 bases short and J 6 bases short, with 14 bases between. The CDR3 runs to 14 residues. The CDR3 DNA sequence: TGTGCCAGCAGGATCGACAGGTCTGCCGGGGAGCTGTTTTTT. Its protein product is CASRIDRSAGELFF.

By share, this clonotype counts as medium-sized. This beta chain turned up in a library designed for alpha chains; as an off-target read, its abundance says little. The chain employs TRBV20-1 and TRBJ2-4, with D perhaps matching TRBD2 (7 bases). The V end was cut by 0 bases, the J end by 15 bases, with 9 bases between. Germline CDR1 DFQATT, CDR2 SNEGSKA (reference sequence). The CDR3 covers 10 residues. The CDR3 DNA follows: TGCAGTGCTAGAGAGGGGGGGCTGTACTTC. As protein: CSAREGGLYF.

This clonotype has ten or more counts. As an off-target read in a library built for alpha chains, this beta chain has a frequency of little significance. The chain combines TRBV20-1 with TRBJ2-1; unclear D gene. CDR1 and CDR2 from the germline V gene are DFQATT and SNEGSKA (reference sequence). The germline V and J ends were trimmed by 5 bases and 3 bases, with 14 bases remaining between them. The CDR3 totals 14 residues. As DNA, the CDR3 is TGCAGTGCTGTGAGCCCTCCTGACTACAATGAGCAGTTCTTC. Translation gives CSAVSPPDYNEQFF.

This clonotype was detected many times. A library prepared for alpha chains yielded this beta chain as an off-target read; its size is of little meaning. The chain recombines TRBV6-5 with TRBJ2-5; D remains ambiguous. CDR3 length equals 14 residues. V was shortened by 4 bases and J by 2 bases, with 11 bases between the two germline ends. Germline assignment: CDR1 MNHEY and CDR2 SVGAGI. The CDR3 is CASSSYSVQETQYF. CDR3 nucleotides: TGTGCCAGCAGTTCCTACAGTGTACAAGAGACCCAGTACTTC.

Many counts were recorded for this clonotype. Because this beta chain is a stray read in a library intended to capture alpha chains, its abundance should not be given much weight. The chain carries TRBV9 and TRBJ1-2, with 8 positions matching TRBD1. CDR1 SGDLS and CDR2 YYNGEE come from the germline V gene. V was pared by 0 bases and J by 5 bases, with 15 bases of the junction left unmatched. The CDR3 has 18 amino acids. The DNA for the CDR3 is TGTGCCAGCAGCGTAGACGGGACAGGCCATACTTTAGAGTATGGCTACACCTTC. Its translation: CASSVDGTGHTLEYGYTF.

By its share, this clonotype is medium-sized. Because the library targeted alpha chains, this beta chain is an off-target read whose size means little. The chain recombines TRBV28 with TRBJ1-2; D is unresolved. The germline gives CDR1 MDHEN, CDR2 SYDVKM. There are 12 residues in the CDR3. V was pared by 8 bases and J by 6 bases, with 13 bases between. CDR3 amino acids: CASEQARNGYTF. CDR3 coding DNA: TGTGCCAGCGAGCAGGCAAGAAATGGCTACACCTTC.

This clonotype rates as medium-sized. This beta chain is off target for a library built for alpha chains, so its abundance means little. The chain employs TRBV27 and TRBJ2-7, with D possibly matching TRBD2 (6 bases). This CDR3 contains 9 residues. From germline, CDR1 is MNHEY and CDR2 SMNVEV (reference sequence). The CDR3 nucleotides are TGTGCCAGCACGTCCGGCGGGGCGGTC. This gives the protein CASTSGGAV.

This clonotype came up many times. Found in a library prepared for alpha chains, this beta chain is an off-target read, and its abundance has little meaning. The V gene is TRBV6-4, the J gene TRBJ1-1; D perhaps matches TRBD1 (5 bases). This CDR3 spans 14 amino acids. V was cut by 2 bases and J by 7 bases, with 14 bases left in between. Germline assignment: CDR1 MRHNA and CDR2 SNTAGT. CDR3 coding DNA: TGTGCCAGCAGTGACAAAGGGGCAATAGGTGAAGCTTTCTTT. Amino acids: CASSDKGAIGEAFF.

This clonotype has a count of ten or more. As an off-target read in a library built for alpha chains, this beta chain has a frequency of little significance. The chain recombines TRBV5-1 with TRBJ2-1; 8 bases align to TRBD1. The CDR3 is 14 residues long. V shed 4 bases and J 7 bases; nucleotides not matched to a gene: 7. CDR1 is SGHRS and CDR2 is YFSETQ in the germline V gene. The CDR3 region has the DNA TGCGCCAGCAGCCCGGACAGGGTTCGGAATGAGCAGTTCTTC. Amino acid sequence: CASSPDRVRNEQFF.